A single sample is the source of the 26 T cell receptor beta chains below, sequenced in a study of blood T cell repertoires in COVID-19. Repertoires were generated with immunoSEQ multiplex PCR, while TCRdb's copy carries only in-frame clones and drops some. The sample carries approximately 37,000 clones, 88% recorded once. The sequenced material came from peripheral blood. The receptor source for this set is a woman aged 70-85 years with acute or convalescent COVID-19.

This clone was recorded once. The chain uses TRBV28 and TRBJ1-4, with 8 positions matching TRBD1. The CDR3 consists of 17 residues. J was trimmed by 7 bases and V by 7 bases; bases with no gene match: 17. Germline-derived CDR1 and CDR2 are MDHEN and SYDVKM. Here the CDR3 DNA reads TGTGCCAGCACCATTTCGCCCGGACAGGGCGGGAGTGAAAAACTGTTTTTT. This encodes CASTISPGQGGSEKLFF.

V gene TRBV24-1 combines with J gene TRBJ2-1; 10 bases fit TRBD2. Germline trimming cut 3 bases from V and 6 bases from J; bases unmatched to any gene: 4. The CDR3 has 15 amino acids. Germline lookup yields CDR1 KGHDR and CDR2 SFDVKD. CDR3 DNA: TGTGCCACCAGTGATCCAAGCGGGAGGGCCAATGAGCAGTTCTTC. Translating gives CATSDPSGRANEQFF.

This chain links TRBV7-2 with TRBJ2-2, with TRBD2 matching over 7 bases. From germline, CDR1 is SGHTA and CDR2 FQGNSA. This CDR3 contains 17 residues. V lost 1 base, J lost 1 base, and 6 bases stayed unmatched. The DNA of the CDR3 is TGTGCCAGCAGCTTAGTTGCGTCTAGCGGGAACACCGGGGAGCTGTTTTTT. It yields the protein CASSLVASSGNTGELFF.

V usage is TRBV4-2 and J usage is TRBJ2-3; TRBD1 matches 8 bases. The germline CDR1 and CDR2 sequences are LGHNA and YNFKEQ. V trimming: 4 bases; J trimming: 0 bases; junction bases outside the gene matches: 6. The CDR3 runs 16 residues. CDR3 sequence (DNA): TGTGCCAGCAGCCTGGGACAGGCCAAGAGCACAGATACGCAGTATTTT. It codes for CASSLGQAKSTDTQYF.

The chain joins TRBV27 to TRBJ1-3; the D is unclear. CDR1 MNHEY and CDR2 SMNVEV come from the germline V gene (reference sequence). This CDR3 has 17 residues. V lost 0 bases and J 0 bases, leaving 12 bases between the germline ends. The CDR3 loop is CASSLSSRLISGNTIYF. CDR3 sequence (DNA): TGTGCCAGCAGTTTATCGTCCAGGTTAATCTCTGGAAACACCATATATTTT.

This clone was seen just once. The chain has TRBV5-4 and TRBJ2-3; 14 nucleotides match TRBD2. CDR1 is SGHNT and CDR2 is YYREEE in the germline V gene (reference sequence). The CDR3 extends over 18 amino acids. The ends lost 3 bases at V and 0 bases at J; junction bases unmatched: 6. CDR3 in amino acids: CASSWGTSGGRSTDTQYF. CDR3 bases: TGTGCCAGCAGCTGGGGGACTAGCGGGGGCCGCAGCACAGATACGCAGTATTTT.

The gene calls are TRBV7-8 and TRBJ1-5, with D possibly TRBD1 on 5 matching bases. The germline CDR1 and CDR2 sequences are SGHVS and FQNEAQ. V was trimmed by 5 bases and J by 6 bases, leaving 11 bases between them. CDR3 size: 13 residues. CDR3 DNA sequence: TGTGCCAGCAGCCCGCAGGGAGGTCAGCCCCAGCATTTT. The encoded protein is CASSPQGGQPQHF.

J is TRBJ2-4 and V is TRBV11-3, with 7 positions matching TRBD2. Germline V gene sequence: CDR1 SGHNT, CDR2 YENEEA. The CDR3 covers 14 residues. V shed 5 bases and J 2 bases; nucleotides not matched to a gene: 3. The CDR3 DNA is TGTGCCAGCAGCCCGGGAGGAACCAAAAACATTCAGTACTTC. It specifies CASSPGGTKNIQYF. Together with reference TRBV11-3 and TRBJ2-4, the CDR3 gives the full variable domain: EAGVVQSPRYKIIEKKQPVAFWCNPISGHNTLYWYLQNLGQGPELLIRYENEEAVDDSQLPKDRFSAERLKGVDSTLKIQPAELGDSAVYLCASSPGGTKNIQYFGAGTRLSVL.

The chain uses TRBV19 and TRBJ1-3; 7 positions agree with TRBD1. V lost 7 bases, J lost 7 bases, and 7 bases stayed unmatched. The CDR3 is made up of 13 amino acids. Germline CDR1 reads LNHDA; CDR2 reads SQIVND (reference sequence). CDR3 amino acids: CASTNRGLNTIYF. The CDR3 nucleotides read TGTGCCAGTACGAACAGGGGACTGAACACCATATATTTT.

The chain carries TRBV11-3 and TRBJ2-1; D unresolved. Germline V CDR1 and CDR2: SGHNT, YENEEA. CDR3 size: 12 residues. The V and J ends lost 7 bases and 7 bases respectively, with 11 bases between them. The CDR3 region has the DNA TGTGCCAGCACCAAGACGGGTAATGAGCAGTTCTTC. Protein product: CASTKTGNEQFF.

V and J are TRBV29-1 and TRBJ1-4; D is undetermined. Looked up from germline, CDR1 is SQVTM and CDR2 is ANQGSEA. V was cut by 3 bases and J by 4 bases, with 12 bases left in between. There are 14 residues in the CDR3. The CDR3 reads CSVDLVPVNEKLFF. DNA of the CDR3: TGCAGCGTTGATTTGGTGCCGGTTAATGAAAAACTGTTTTTT.

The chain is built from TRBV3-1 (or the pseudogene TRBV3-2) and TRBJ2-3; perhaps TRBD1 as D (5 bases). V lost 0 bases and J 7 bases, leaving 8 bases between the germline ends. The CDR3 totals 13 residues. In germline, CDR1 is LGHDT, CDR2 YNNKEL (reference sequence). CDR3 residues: CASSQEGPNTQYF. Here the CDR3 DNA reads TGTGCCAGCAGCCAAGAGGGGCCGAATACGCAGTATTTT.

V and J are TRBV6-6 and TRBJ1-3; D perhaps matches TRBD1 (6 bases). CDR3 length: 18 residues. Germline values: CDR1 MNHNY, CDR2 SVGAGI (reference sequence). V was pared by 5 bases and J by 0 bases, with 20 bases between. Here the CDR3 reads CASSRIRGRPSSGNTIYF. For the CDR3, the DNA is TGTGCCAGCAGTCGAATCAGGGGCCGCCCGTCCTCTGGAAACACCATATATTTT.

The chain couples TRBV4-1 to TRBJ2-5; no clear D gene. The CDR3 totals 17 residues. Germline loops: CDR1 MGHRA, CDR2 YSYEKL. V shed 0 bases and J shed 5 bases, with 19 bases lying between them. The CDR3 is CASSQEGTVWLEETQYF. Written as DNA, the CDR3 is TGCGCCAGCAGCCAAGAGGGTACGGTGTGGTTGGAGGAGACCCAGTACTTC.

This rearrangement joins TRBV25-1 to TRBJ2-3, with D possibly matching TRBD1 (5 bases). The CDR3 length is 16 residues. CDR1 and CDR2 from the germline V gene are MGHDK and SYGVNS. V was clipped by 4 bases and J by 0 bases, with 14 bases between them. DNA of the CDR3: TGTGCCAGCAGTGTCGATACAGGAGCTAGCACAGATACGCAGTATTTT. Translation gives CASSVDTGASTDTQYF.

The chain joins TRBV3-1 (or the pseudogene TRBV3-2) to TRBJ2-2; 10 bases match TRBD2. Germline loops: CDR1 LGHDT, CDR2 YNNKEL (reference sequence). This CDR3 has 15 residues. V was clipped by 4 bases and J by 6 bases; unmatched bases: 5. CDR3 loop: CASSLSGGAAGELFF. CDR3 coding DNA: TGTGCCAGCAGCCTCAGCGGGGGGGCCGCCGGGGAGCTGTTTTTT.

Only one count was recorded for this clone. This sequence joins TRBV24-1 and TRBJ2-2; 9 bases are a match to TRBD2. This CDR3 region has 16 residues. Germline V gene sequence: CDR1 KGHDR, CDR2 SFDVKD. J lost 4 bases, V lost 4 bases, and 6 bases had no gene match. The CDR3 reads CATSDDSGSGTGELFF. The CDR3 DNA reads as TGTGCCACCAGTGACGATAGCGGGAGTGGCACCGGGGAGCTGTTTTTT.

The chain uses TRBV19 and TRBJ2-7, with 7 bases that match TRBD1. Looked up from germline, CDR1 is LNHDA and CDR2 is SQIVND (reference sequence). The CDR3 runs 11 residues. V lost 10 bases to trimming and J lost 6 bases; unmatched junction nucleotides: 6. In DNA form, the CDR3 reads TGTGCCACCCGACAGGGAGTCGAGCAGTACGTC. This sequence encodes CATRQGVEQYV.

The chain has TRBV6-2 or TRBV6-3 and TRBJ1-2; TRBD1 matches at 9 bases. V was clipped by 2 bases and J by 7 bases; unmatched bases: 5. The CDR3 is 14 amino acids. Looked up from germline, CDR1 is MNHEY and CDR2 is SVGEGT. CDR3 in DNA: TGTGCCAGCAGTTACCCGGGACAGGGCCCTGGCTACACCTTC. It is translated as CASSYPGQGPGYTF.

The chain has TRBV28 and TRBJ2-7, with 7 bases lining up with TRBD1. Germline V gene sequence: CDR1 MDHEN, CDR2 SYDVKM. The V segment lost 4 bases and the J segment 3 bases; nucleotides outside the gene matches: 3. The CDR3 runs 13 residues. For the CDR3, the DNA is TGTGCCAGCAGTTCGGGACAGAACTACGAGCAGTACGTC. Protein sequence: CASSSGQNYEQYV.

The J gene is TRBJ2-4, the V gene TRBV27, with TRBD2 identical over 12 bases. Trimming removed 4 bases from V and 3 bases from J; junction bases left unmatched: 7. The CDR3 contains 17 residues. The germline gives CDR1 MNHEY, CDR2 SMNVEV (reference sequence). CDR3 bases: TGTGCCAGCAGTTCCCCTGGACTAGCGGGAAACAAAAACATTCAGTACTTC. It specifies CASSSPGLAGNKNIQYF.

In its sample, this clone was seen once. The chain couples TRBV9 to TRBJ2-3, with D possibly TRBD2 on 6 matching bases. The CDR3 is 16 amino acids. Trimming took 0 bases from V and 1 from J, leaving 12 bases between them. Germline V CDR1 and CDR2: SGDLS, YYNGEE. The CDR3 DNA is TGTGCCAGCAGCGTAGATCCAGCGGGCGGCACAGATACGCAGTATTTT. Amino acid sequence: CASSVDPAGGTDTQYF.

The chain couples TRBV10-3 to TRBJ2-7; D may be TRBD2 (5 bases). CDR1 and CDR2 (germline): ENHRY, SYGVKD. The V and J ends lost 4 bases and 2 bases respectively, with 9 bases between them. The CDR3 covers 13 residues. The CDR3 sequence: CAISAGVPYEQYV. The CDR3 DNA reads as TGTGCCATCAGTGCCGGGGTCCCCTACGAGCAGTACGTC.

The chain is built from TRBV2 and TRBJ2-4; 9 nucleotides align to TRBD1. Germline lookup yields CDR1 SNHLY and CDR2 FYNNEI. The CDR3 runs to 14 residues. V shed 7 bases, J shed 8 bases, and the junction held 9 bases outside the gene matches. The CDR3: CASTTTGGADIQYF. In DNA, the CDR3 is TGTGCCAGCACTACAACAGGGGGCGCGGACATTCAGTACTTC.

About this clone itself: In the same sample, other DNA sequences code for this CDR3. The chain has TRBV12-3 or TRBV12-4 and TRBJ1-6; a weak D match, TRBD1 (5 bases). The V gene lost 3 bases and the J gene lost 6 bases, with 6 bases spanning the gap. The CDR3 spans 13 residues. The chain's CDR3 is CASSLQGNSPLHF. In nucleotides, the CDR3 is TGTGCCAGCAGTTTGCAGGGTAATTCACCCCTCCACTTT.

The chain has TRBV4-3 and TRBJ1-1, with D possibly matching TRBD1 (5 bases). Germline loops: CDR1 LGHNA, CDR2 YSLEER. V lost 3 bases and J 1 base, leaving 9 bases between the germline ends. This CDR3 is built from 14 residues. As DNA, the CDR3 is TGCGCCAGCAGCCAGTTGGGGGGGAACACTGAAGCTTTCTTT. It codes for CASSQLGGNTEAFF.